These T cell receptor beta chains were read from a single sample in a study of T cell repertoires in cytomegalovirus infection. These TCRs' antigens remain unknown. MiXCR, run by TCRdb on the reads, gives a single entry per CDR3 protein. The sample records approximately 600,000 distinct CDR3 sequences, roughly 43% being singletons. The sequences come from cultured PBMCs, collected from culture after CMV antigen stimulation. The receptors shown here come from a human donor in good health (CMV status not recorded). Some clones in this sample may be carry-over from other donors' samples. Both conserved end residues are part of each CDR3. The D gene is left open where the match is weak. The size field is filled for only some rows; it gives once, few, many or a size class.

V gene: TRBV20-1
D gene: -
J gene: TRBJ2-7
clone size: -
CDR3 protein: CSARVIGLPLREQYF
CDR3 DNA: TGCAGTGCTAGAGTGATCGGACTCCCATTGAGGGAGCAGTACTTC

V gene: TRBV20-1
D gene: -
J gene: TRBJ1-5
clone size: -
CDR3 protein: CSEGGGNQPQHF
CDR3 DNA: TGCAGCGAGGGGGGGGGCAATCAGCCCCAGCATTTT

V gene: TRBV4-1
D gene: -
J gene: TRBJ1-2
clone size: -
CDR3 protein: CASSQDYRADNYGYTF
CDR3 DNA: TGCGCCAGCAGCCAAGATTATAGGGCAGATAACTATGGCTACACCTTC

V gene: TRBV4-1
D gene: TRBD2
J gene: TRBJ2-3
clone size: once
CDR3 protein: CASSQDLLKAGGGTDTQYF
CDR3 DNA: TGCGCCAGCAGCCAAGATCTGTTAAAAGCGGGAGGGGGCACAGATACGCAGTATTTT

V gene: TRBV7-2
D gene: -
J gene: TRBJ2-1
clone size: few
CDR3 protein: CASSLHGSYNEQFF
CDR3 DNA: TGTGCCAGCAGCTTACACGGCTCCTACAATGAGCAGTTCTTC

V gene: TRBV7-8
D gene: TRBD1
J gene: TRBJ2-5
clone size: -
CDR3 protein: CASSFRDRGVDRETQYF
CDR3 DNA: TGTGCCAGCAGCTTCCGGGACAGGGGCGTGGACCGTGAGACCCAGTACTTC

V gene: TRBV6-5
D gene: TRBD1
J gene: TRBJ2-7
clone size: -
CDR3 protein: CASRYSGQGSGEQYF
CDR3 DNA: TGTGCCAGCAGGTACTCCGGACAGGGCTCGGGCGAGCAGTACTTC

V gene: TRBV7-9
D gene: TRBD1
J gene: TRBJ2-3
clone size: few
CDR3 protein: CASSYLRGHTDTQYF
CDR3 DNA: TGTGCCAGCAGCTATCTCAGGGGGCACACAGATACGCAGTATTTT

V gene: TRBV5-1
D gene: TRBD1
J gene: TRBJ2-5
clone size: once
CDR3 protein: CASSPDPPGQGRDETQYF
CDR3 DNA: TGCGCCAGCAGCCCGGACCCACCGGGACAGGGGAGAGATGAGACCCAGTACTTC

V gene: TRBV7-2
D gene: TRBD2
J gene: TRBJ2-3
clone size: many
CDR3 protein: CASSLAGLASGDTQYF
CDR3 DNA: TGTGCCAGCAGCTTAGCGGGACTAGCGAGTGGGGATACGCAGTATTTT

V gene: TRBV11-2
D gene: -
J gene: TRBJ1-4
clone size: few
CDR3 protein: CASSLGWTDNEKLFF
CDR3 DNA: TGTGCCAGCAGCTTAGGCTGGACGGATAATGAAAAACTGTTTTTT

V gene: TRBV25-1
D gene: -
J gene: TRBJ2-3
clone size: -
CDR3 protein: CASTSYADTQYF
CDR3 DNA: TGTGCCAGCACGAGTTATGCAGATACGCAGTATTTT

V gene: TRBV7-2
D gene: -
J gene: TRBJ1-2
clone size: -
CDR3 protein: CASSPWEGEGYGYTF
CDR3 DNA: TGTGCCAGCAGCCCTTGGGAGGGTGAAGGGTATGGCTACACCTTC